The rows below give T cell receptor beta chains drawn from one sample of a study of T cell responses to AZD1222 COVID-19 vaccine. Measured with immunoSEQ multiplex PCR; TCRdb has only the in-frame clones, and not every one. The top ten hold 1.6% of the sample, which has roughly 160,000 clones, roughly 89% seen once. The sequenced sample was peripheral blood, obtained on day 0 of AZD1222 vaccination. Receptor source: an adult in good health. Each CDR3 is given with its conserved first and last residue. The order of the fields is V gene, clone size, J gene, D gene, CDR3 protein, CDR3 DNA. A D gene is named only where the DNA matches it firmly. Clone size is not always given. Where it is, it says once, few, many or a class for expanded clones.

>TRBV11-2|.|TRBJ1-5|.
CASSPGEGNQPQHF
TGTGCCAGCAGCCCCGGTGAAGGAAATCAGCCCCAGCATTTT
>TRBV12-3/TRBV12-4|.|TRBJ2-7|.
CASRGGHNYEQYF
TGTGCCAGCAGAGGGGGGCACAACTACGAGCAGTACTTC
>TRBV10-2|.|TRBJ1-6|.
CASRDPASSPLHF
TGCGCCAGCAGGGACCCGGCGTCATCACCCCTCCACTTT
>TRBV11-2|.|TRBJ1-2|.
CASSSGGLGYTF
TGTGCCAGCAGCTCCGGGGGGTTGGGCTACACCTTC
>TRBV18|.|TRBJ1-6|.
CASSPRQDNNSPLHF
TGTGCCAGCTCACCCCGGCAGGATAATAATTCACCCCTCCACTTT
>TRBV5-6|.|TRBJ2-3|.
CASSPALGETDTQYF
TGTGCCAGCAGCCCTGCCTTGGGGGAAACGGATACGCAGTATTTT
>TRBV15|.|TRBJ1-4|.
CATSTPRGNSPEKLFF
TGTGCCACCAGCACCCCGAGGGGCAACAGTCCCGAAAAACTGTTTTTT
>TRBV7-2|once|TRBJ2-5|TRBD2
CASSLAPGLAGGPQETQYF
TGTGCCAGCAGCTTAGCTCCGGGACTAGCGGGGGGGCCGCAAGAGACCCAGTACTTC
>TRBV7-2|.|TRBJ1-3|.
CASSLGNTIYF
TGTGCCAGCAGCTTGGGAAACACCATATATTTT
>TRBV11-3|.|TRBJ1-6|.
CASSSPPVPFSYNSPLHF
TGTGCCAGCAGCTCGCCGCCAGTTCCCTTCTCCTATAATTCACCCCTCCACTTT
>TRBV6-5|.|TRBJ1-1|.
CASRRTGFEAFF
TGTGCCAGCAGACGCACAGGGTTTGAAGCTTTCTTT
>TRBV7-6|.|TRBJ1-1|TRBD1
CASSSNRGNTEAFF
TGTGCCAGCAGCTCTAACAGGGGGAACACTGAAGCTTTCTTT
>TRBV18|.|TRBJ2-7|TRBD1
CASSQGTGYEQYF
TGTGCCAGCTCACAAGGGACAGGCTACGAGCAGTACTTC
>TRBV7-2|.|TRBJ2-2|.
CASSLGGYTGELFF
TGTGCCAGCAGCTTAGGAGGCTACACCGGGGAGCTGTTTTTT
>TRBV6-5|.|TRBJ2-7|TRBD1
CASSYGTVPGEQYF
TGTGCCAGCAGTTACGGGACAGTACCCGGGGAGCAGTACTTC
>TRBV19|.|TRBJ1-2|.
CASSLTRDIMHYGYTF
TGTGCCAGTAGCCTCACGAGGGACATTATGCACTATGGCTACACCTTC
>TRBV19|.|TRBJ2-5|TRBD1
CASSLQGWQETQYF
TGTGCCAGTAGTCTACAGGGGTGGCAAGAGACCCAGTACTTC
>TRBV6-5|.|TRBJ1-1|.
CASGRTEAFF
TGTGCCAGCGGGAGGACTGAAGCTTTCTTT
>TRBV7-2|.|TRBJ1-1|TRBD1
CASSFARGTGTEAFF
TGTGCCAGCAGCTTCGCCAGGGGGACGGGCACTGAAGCTTTCTTT
>TRBV9|few|TRBJ2-1|.
CASSVGLGYAATRSSYNEQFF
TGTGCCAGCAGCGTAGGGTTGGGTTATGCAGCAACCAGGAGCTCCTACAATGAGCAGTTCTTC
>TRBV6-4|.|TRBJ2-3|.
CASSDGSTDTQYF
TGTGCCAGCAGTGACGGGAGCACAGATACGCAGTATTTT